The present T cell receptor beta chain was sequenced within a study of T cells in Graves' hyperthyroidism and ophthalmopathy. Amplification targeted TCR beta CDR3 regions from RNA transcripts. Using the HTBI primer set, a first-round RT-PCR was run on the TCR CDR3. TCRdb re-called the multiplex PCR reads through MiXCR, storing one row per CDR3 protein. The sample lists approximately 600,000 distinct CDR3 sequences, approximately 15% occurring once. In this sample, this clonotype turned up many times. The source is a young woman with Graves' hyperthyroidism that later progressed to Graves' ophthalmopathy. The sample taken for sequencing was blood.

The CDR3 region has the DNA TGTGCCAGCAGCGTGGGACAGTATAGCAATCAGCCCCAGCATTTT. The encoded protein is CASSVGQYSNQPQHF. The chain employs TRBV9 and TRBJ1-5; the match to TRBD1 covers 7 bases. Unmatched junction bases numbered 2, after V lost 2 bases and J lost 0 bases. Per germline, CDR1 SGDLS and CDR2 YYNGEE. This CDR3 has 15 amino acids.